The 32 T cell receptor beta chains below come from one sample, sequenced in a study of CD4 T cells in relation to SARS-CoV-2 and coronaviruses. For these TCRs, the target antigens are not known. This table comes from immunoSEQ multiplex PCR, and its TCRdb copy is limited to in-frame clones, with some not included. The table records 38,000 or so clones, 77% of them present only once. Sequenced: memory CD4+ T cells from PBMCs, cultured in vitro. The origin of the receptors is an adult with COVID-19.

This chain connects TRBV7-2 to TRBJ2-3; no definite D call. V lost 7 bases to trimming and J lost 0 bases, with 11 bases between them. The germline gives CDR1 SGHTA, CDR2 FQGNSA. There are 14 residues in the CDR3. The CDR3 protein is CASNPTFSTDTQYF. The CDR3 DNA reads TGTGCCAGCAACCCAACCTTTAGCACAGATACGCAGTATTTT. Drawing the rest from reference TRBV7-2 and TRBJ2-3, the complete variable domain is GAGVSQSPSNKVTEKGKDVELRCDPISGHTALYWYRQSLGQGLEFLIYFQGNSAPDKSGLPSDRFSAERTGGSVSTLTIQRTQQEDSAVYLCASNPTFSTDTQYFGPGTRLTVL.

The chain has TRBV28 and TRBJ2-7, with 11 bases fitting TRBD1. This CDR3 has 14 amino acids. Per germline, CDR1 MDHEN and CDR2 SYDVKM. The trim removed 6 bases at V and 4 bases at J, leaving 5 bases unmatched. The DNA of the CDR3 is TGTGCCAGCAGACGGGACAGGGGGAAGTACGAGCAGTACTTC. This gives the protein CASRRDRGKYEQYF.

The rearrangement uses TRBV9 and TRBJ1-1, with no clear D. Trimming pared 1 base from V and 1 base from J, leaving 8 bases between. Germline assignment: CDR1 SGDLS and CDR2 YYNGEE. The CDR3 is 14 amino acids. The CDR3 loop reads CASSVRAGNTEAFF. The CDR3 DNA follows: TGTGCCAGCAGCGTAAGGGCAGGGAACACTGAAGCTTTCTTT.

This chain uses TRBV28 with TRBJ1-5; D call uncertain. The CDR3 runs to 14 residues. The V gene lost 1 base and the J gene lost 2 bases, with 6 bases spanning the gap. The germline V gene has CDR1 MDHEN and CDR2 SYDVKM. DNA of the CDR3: TGTGCCAGCAGTTTATATCAGGGCAATCAGCCCCAGCATTTT. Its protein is CASSLYQGNQPQHF.

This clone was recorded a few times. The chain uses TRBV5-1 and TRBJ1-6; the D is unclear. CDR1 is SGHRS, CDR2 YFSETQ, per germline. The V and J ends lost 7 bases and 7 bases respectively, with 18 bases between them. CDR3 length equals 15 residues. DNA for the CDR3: TGCGCCAGCGGGTCTACGTGGGGAATGAATTCACCCCTCCACTTT. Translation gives CASGSTWGMNSPLHF.

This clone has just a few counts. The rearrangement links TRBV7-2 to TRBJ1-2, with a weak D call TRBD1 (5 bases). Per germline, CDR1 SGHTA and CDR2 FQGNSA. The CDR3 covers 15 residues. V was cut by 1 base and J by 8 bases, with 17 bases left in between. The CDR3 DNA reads TGTGCCAGCAGCTTAGGTTCCGGGACGCACTCAGGCTACACCTTC. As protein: CASSLGSGTHSGYTF.

The CDR3 DNA reads TGTGCCAGCAGCCCCCTCCTAGCGGGAGATCTCGAGCAGTACTTC. Its translation: CASSPLLAGDLEQYF. This sequence joins TRBV7-8 and TRBJ2-7; 10 positions match TRBD2. The V segment lost 5 bases and the J segment 6 bases; nucleotides outside the gene matches: 10. This CDR3 contains 15 residues. Germline loops: CDR1 SGHVS, CDR2 FQNEAQ.

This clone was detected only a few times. The CDR3 reads CASSLSVYEQYF. The DNA of the CDR3 is TGTGCCAGCAGCTTAAGCGTTTACGAGCAGTACTTC. The rearrangement joins TRBV7-9 to TRBJ2-7; unclear D gene. The germline V gene has CDR1 SEHNR and CDR2 FQNEAQ (reference sequence). The CDR3 consists of 12 residues. V was shortened by 2 bases and J by 4 bases, with 6 bases between the two germline ends.

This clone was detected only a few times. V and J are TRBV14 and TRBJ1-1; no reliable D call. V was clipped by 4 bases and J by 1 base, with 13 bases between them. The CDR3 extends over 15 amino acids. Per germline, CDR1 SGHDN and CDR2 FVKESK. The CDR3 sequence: CASSRGSPGNTEAFF. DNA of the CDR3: TGTGCCAGCAGCCGCGGATCTCCGGGGAACACTGAAGCTTTCTTT.

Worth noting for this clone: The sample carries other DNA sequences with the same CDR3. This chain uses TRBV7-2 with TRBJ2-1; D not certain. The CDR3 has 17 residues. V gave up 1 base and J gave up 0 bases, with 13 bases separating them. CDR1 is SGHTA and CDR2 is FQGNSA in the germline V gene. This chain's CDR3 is CASSLGGGVSSYNEQFF. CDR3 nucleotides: TGTGCCAGCAGCTTAGGCGGTGGGGTCAGCTCCTACAATGAGCAGTTCTTC.

CDR3 loop: CASSPEGMRTNEKLFF. CDR3 in DNA: TGCGCCAGCAGCCCAGAGGGGATGAGAACTAATGAAAAACTGTTTTTT. The rearrangement joins TRBV5-1 to TRBJ1-4; maybe TRBD1 (5 bases). Trimming removed 4 bases at V and 1 base at J, with 14 bases between. Germline lookup yields CDR1 SGHRS and CDR2 YFSETQ. This CDR3 is 16 amino acids long. Full variable domain (remainder filled in from reference TRBV5-1 and TRBJ1-4): KAGVTQTPRYLIKTRGQQVTLSCSPISGHRSVSWYQQTPGQGLQFLFEYFSETQRNKGNFPGRFSGRQFSNSRSEMNVSTLELGDSALYLCASSPEGMRTNEKLFFGSGTQLSVL.

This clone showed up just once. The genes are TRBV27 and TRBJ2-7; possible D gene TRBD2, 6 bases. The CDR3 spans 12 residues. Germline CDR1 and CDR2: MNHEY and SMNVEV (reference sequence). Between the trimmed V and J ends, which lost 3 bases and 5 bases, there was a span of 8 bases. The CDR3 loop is CASSFGGNEQYF. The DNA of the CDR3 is TGTGCCAGCAGTTTCGGGGGAAACGAGCAGTACTTC.

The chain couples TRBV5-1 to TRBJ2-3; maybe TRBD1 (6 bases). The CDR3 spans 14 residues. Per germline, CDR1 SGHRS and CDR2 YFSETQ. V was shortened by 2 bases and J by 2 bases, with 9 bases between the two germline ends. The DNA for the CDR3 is TGCGCCAGCAGCTTACAGGGATACACAGATACGCAGTATTTT. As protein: CASSLQGYTDTQYF.

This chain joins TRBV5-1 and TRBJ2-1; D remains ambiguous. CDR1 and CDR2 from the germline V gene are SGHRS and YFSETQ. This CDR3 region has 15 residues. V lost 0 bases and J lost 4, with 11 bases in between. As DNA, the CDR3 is TGCGCCAGCAGCTTGGGGCTACAATCATACAATGAGCAGTTCTTC. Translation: CASSLGLQSYNEQFF.

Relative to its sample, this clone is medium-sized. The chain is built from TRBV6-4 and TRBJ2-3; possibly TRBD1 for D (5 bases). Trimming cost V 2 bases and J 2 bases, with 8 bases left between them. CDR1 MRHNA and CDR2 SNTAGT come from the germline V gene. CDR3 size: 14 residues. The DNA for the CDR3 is TGTGCCAGCAGTGACAGGGGAACCACAGATACGCAGTATTTT. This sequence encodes CASSDRGTTDTQYF.

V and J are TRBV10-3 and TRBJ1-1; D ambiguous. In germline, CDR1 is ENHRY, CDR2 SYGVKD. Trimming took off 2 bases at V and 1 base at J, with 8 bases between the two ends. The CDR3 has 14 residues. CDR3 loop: CAISELPPNTEAFF. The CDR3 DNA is TGTGCCATCAGTGAGCTTCCGCCGAACACTGAAGCTTTCTTT.

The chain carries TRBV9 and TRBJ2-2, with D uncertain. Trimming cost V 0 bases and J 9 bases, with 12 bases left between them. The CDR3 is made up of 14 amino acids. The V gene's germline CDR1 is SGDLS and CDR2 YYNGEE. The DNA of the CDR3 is TGTGCCAGCAGCGTAGGGGATGGTCTCCGGGAGCTGTTTTTT. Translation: CASSVGDGLRELFF.

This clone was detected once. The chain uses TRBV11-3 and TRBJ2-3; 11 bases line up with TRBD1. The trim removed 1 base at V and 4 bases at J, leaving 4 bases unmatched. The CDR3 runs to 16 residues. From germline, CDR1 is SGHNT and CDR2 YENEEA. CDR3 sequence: CASSLGRTGGADTQYF. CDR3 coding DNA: TGTGCCAGCAGCTTAGGCCGGACAGGGGGCGCAGATACGCAGTATTTT.

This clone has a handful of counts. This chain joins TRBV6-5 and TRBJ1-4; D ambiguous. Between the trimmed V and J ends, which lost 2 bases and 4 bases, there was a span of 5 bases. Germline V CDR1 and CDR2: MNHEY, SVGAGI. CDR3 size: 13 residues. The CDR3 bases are TGTGCCAGCAGTTACGGGGTTAATGAAAAACTGTTTTTT. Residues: CASSYGVNEKLFF.

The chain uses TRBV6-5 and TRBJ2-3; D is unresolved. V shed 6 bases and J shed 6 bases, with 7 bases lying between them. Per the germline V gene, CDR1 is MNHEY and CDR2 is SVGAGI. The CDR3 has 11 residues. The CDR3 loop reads CASRSLDTQYF. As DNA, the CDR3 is TGTGCCAGCAGGTCTTTGGATACGCAGTATTTT.

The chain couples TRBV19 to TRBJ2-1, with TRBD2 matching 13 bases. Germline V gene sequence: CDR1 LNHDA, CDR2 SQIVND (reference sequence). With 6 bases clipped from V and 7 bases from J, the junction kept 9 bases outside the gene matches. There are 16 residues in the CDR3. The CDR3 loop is CASSDRTGLAGNEQFF. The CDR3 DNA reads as TGTGCCAGTAGCGACCGTACGGGACTAGCGGGGAATGAGCAGTTCTTC.

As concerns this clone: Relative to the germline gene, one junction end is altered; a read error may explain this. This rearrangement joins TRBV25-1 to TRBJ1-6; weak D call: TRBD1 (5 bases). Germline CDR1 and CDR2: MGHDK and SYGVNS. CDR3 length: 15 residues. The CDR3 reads CASSKYYVGDSPLHF. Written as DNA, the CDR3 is TGTGCCAGCAGTAAATATTACGTGGGGGATTCACCCCTCCACTTT. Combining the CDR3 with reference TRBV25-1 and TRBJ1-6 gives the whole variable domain EADIYQTPRYLVIGTGKKITLECSQTMGHDKMYWYQQDPGMELHLIHYSYGVNSTEKGDLSSESTVSRIRTEHFPLTLESARPSHTSQYLCASSKYYVGDSPLHFGNGTRLTVT.

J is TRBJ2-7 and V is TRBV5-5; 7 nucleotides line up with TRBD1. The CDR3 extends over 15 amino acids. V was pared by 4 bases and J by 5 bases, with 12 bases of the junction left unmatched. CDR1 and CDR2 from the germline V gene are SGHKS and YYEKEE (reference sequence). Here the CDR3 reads CASSPLPGQAHEQYF. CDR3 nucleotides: TGTGCCAGCAGCCCCCTACCCGGACAGGCCCACGAGCAGTACTTC.

CDR3 coding DNA: TGTGCCAGCAGTGTCCGTGGCACAGATACGCAGTATTTT. Its protein is CASSVRGTDTQYF. V usage is TRBV6-4 and J usage is TRBJ2-3, with D uncertain. CDR3 length: 13 amino acids. V gave up 4 bases and J gave up 1 base, with 6 bases separating them. Per germline, CDR1 MRHNA and CDR2 SNTAGT.

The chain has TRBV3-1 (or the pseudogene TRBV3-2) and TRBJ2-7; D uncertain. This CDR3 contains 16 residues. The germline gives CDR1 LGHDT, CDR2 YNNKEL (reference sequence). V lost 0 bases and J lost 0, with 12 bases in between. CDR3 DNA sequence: TGTGCCAGCAGCCAAGAAGCTCTTCCCAGCTCCTACGAGCAGTACTTC. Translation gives CASSQEALPSSYEQYF.

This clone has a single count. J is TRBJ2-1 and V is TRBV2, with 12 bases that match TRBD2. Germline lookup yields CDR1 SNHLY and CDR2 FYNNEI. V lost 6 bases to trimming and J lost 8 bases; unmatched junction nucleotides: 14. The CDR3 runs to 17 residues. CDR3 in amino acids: CASRTSGRGPILDEQFF. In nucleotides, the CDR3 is TGTGCCAGCAGGACTAGCGGGAGAGGACCGATCCTCGATGAGCAGTTCTTC. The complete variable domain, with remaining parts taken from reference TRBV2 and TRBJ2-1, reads EPEVTQTPSHQVTQMGQEVILRCVPISNHLYFYWYRQILGQKVEFLVSFYNNEISEKSEIFDDQFSVERPDGSNFTLKIRSTKLEDSAMYFCASRTSGRGPILDEQFFGPGTRLTVL.

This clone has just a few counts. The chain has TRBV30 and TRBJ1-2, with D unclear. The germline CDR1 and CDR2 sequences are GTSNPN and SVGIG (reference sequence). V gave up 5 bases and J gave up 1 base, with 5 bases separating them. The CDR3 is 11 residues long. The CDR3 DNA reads TGTGCCTGGGATATTAACTATGGCTACACCTTC. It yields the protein CAWDINYGYTF. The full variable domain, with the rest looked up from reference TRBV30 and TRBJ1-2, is SQTIHQWPATLVQPVGSPLSLECTVEGTSNPNLYWYRQAAGRGLQLLFYSVGIGQISSEVPQNLSASRPQDRQFILSSKKLLLSDSGFYLCAWDINYGYTFGSGTRLTVV.

The CDR3 nucleotides read TGTGCCAGCATTCTCAGTGGGCACACTGAAGCTTTCTTT. It codes for CASILSGHTEAFF. The rearrangement uses TRBV28 and TRBJ1-1; the D is unclear. Looked up from germline, CDR1 is MDHEN and CDR2 is SYDVKM. The CDR3 has 13 residues. Trimming removed 7 bases at V and 3 bases at J, with 12 bases between.

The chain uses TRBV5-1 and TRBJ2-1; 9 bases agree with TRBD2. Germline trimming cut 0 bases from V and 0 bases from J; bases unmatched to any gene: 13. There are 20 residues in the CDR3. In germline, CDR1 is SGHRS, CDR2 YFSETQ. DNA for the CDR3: TGCGCCAGCAGCTTGGACCCCCGAATACTTAGCGGGAGCTCCTACAATGAGCAGTTCTTC. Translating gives CASSLDPRILSGSSYNEQFF. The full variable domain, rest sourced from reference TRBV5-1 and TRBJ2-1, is KAGVTQTPRYLIKTRGQQVTLSCSPISGHRSVSWYQQTPGQGLQFLFEYFSETQRNKGNFPGRFSGRQFSNSRSEMNVSTLELGDSALYLCASSLDPRILSGSSYNEQFFGPGTRLTVL.

CDR3 sequence reads: CASSRNPGNGGGEKLFF. The CDR3, as DNA: TGTGCCAGCTCCCGAAATCCAGGGAATGGCGGGGGTGAAAAACTGTTTTTT. V usage is TRBV18 and J usage is TRBJ1-4, with a weak D call TRBD1 (5 bases). Germline V gene sequence: CDR1 KGHSH, CDR2 LQKENI. The CDR3 is 17 amino acids. Between the trimmed V and J ends, which lost 6 bases and 7 bases, there was a span of 24 bases.

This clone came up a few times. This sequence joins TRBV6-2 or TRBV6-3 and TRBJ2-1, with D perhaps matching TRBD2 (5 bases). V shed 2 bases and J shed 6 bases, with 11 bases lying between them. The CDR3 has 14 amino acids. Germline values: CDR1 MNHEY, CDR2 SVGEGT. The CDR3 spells CASSYPSGINEQFF. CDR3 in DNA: TGTGCCAGCAGTTACCCCTCGGGGATCAATGAGCAGTTCTTC.

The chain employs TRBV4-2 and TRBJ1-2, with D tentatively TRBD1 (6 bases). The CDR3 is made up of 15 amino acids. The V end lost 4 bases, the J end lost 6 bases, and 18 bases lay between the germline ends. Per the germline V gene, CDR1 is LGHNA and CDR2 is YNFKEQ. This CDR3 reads CASSPGSTGRDGYTF. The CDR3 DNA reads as TGTGCCAGCAGCCCAGGGTCCACAGGGCGGGATGGCTACACCTTC.